The entry below describes one T cell receptor (beta chain). Its antigen is not known. The data were obtained in a study of STAT5B mutations in CD4+ large granular lymphocyte leukemia. Study at large: Among healthy controls, a particular HLA allele went with more CDR3 'QG' motifs.

The CDR3 contains 15 residues. Germline V gene data show CDR1 as KGHSH and CDR2 as LQKENI. V lost 2 bases to trimming and J lost 6 bases; unmatched junction nucleotides: 7. Sequencing was at survey level. Generated by immunoSEQ multiplex PCR, the TCRdb table keeps only in-frame clones and is missing some. The table lists tens of thousands of clones, approximately 82% of them singletons. The study, taken as a whole, reports: Patient CD4-sorted repertoires stayed more clonal than healthy ones after leukemic-clone removal. TRBV06-family usage was enriched in top patient clones (8/27) versus controls (2/35).

V gene TRBV18 combines with J gene TRBJ1-2; 9 bases match TRBD1. This receptor was identified in a human donor in good health. Sequencing was performed on CD4+ T cells from blood buffy coats. The CDR3 protein is CASSPLQGAIDGYTF. The DNA of the CDR3 is TGTGCCAGCTCACCATTACAGGGGGCCATCGATGGCTACACCTTC.